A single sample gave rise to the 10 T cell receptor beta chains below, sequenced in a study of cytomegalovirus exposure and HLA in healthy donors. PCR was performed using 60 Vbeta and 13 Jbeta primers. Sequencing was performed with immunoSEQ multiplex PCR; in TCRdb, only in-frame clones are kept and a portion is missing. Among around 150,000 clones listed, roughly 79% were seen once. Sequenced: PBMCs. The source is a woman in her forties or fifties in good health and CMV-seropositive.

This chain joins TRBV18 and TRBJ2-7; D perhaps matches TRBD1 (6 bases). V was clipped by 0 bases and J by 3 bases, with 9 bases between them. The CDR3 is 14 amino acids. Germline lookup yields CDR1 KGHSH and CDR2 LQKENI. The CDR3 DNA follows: TGTGCCAGCTCACCACCAGGGGGAATCTACGAGCAGTACTTC. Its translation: CASSPPGGIYEQYF.

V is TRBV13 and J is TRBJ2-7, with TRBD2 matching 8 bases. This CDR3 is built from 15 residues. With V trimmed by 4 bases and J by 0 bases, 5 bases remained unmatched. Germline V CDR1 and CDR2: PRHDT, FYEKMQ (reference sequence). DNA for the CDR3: TGTGCCAGCAGCTCCCAGACTAGCGACTCCTACGAGCAGTACTTC. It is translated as CASSSQTSDSYEQYF.

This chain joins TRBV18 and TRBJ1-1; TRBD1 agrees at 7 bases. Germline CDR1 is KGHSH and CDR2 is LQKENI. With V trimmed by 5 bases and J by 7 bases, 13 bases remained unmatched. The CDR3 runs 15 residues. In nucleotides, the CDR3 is TGTGCCAGCTCAGGCAGGGACAGCGGGTCATATGAAGCTTTCTTT. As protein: CASSGRDSGSYEAFF. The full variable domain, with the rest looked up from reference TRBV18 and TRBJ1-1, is NAGVMQNPRHLVRRRGQEARLRCSPMKGHSHVYWYRQLPEEGLKFMVYLQKENIIDESGMPKERFSAEFPKEGPSILRIQQVVRGDSAAYFCASSGRDSGSYEAFFGQGTRLTVV.

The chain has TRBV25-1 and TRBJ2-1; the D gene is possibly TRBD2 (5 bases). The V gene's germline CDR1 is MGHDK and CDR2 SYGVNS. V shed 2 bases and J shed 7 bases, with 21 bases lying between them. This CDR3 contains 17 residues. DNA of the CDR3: TGTGCCAGCAGTGAACCTTACGGGGTAGGCAGAGGTAATGAGCAGTTCTTC. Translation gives CASSEPYGVGRGNEQFF.

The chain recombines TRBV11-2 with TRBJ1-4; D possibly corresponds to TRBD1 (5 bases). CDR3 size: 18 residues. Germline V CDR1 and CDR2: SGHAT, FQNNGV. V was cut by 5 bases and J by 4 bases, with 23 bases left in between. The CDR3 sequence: CASSHGRASKGFNEKLFF. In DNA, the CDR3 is TGTGCCAGCAGCCACGGGAGGGCGAGTAAGGGGTTTAATGAAAAACTGTTTTTT.

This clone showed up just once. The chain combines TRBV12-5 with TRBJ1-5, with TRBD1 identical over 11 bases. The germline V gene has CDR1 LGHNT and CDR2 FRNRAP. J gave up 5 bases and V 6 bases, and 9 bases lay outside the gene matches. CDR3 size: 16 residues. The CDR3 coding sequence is TGTGCTAGTGGATGGACAGGGGGCGCAGGGGATCAGCCCCAGCATTTT. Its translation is CASGWTGGAGDQPQHF.

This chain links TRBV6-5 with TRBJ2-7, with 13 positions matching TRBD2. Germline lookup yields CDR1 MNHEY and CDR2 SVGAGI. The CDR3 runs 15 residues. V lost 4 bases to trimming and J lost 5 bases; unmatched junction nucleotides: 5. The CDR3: CASSSTTSGGNEQYF. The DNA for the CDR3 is TGTGCCAGCAGTTCCACGACTAGCGGGGGGAACGAGCAGTACTTC.

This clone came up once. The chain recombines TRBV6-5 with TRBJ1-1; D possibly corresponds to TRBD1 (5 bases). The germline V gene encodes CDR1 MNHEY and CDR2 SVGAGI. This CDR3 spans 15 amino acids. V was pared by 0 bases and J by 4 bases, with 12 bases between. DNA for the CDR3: TGTGCCAGCAGTTACTCTAAGCAGGGTCTCACTGAAGCTTTCTTT. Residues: CASSYSKQGLTEAFF.

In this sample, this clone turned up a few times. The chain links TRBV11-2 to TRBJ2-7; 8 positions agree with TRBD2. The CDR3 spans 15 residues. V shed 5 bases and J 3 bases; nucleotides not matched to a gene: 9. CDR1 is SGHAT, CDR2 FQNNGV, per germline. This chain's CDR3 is CASSPTTGTSYEQYF. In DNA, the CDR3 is TGTGCCAGCAGCCCTACGACCGGGACTAGCTACGAGCAGTACTTC.

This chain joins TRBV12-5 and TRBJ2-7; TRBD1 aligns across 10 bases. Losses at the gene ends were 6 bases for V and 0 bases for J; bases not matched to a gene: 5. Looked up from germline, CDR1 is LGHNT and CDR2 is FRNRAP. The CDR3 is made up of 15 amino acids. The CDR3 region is CASGRDRGYSYEQYF. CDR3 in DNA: TGTGCTAGTGGGCGGGACAGGGGTTACTCCTACGAGCAGTACTTC.